A single TCR beta chain is shown here with its context. The target antigen is unknown. Measured with immunoSEQ multiplex PCR; TCRdb has only the in-frame clones, and not every one. The table shows 71,000 or so clones, with approximately 96% occurring only once. In germline, CDR1 is KGHSH, CDR2 LQKENI. Trimming stripped 6 bases from V and 8 bases from J, with 17 bases between. This CDR3 is built from 14 residues. This sample is part of a study of cytomegalovirus exposure and HLA in healthy donors. Findings and limits, study-wide: For cytomegalovirus status, the classifier reportedly gave diagnoses with high specificity and sensitivity. Cytomegalovirus-associated status was assigned to roughly 160 TCR beta chains.

Sequencing input: PBMCs. The V and J genes are TRBV18 and TRBJ2-1; possibly TRBD2 for D (6 bases). The TCR was taken from a man younger than 30 in good health and CMV-seropositive. The CDR3 sequence is CASSPAGGVYEQFF. The CDR3 DNA is TGTGCCAGCTCCCCGGCCGGGGGTGTCTATGAGCAGTTCTTC.